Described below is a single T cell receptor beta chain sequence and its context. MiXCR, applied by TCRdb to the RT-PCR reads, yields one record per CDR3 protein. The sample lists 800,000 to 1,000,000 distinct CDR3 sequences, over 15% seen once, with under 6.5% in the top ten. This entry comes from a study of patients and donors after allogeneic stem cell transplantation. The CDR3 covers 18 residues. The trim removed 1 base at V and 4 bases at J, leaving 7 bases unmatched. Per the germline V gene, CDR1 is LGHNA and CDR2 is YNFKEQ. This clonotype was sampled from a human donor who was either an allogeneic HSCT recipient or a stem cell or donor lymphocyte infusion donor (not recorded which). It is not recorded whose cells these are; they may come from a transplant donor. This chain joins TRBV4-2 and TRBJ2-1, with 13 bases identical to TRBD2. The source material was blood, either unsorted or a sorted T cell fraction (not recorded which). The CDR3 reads CASSQGTGTSGKYNEQFF. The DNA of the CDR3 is TGTGCCAGCAGCCAAGGCACCGGGACTAGCGGGAAGTACAATGAGCAGTTCTTC.